This T cell receptor beta chain was sequenced for a study of Ad26.COV2.S vaccination and SARS-CoV-2 variants. The table came from immunoSEQ multiplex PCR; TCRdb's copy has only in-frame clones and leaves some out. Among 300,000 to 450,000 clones listed, about 85% were seen once. This clone was seen only once. Treatment meaning: approximately 18 received Ad26.COV2.S at low or high dose, single or two shots; roughly five received placebo; per-sample allocation not given. Specimens were obtained on day 63 following the first vaccine or placebo injection. Donor was an adult aged 18-55 years in Boston. Germline assignment: CDR1 SNHLY and CDR2 FYNNEI. The CDR3 contains 14 residues. Trimming took off 2 bases at V and 4 bases at J, with 9 bases between the two ends.

The TCR comes from a person between 18 and 60 years old who received the Ad26.COV2.S COVID-19 vaccine or a placebo. The gene calls are TRBV2 and TRBJ2-1; D gene unclear. Material: peripheral blood, obtained in a trial of Ad26.COV2.S vaccine versus placebo. CDR3 DNA: TGTGCCAGCAGTGAACGGGTCGCTTACAATGAGCAGTTCTTC. The encoded protein is CASSERVAYNEQFF.